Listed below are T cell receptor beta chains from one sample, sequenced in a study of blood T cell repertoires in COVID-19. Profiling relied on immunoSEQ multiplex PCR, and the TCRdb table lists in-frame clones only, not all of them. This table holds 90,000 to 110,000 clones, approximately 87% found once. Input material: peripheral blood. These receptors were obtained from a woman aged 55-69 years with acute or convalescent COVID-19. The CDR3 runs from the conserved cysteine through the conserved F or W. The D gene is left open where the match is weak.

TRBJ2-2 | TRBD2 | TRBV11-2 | TGTGCCAGCAGGCAGGGACTAGCGGACACCGGGGAGCTGTTTTTT | CASRQGLADTGELFF
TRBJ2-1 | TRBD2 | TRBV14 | TGTGCCAGCAGCCTAGCGGGGGTTGAGCAGTTCTTC | CASSLAGVEQFF
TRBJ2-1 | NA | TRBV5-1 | TGCGCCAGCAGCTTATTAGCGGACTCCTACAATGAGCAGTTCTTC | CASSLLADSYNEQFF
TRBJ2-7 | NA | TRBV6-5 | TGTGCCAGCAGTTACTCCTACTACGGGGAGCAGTACTTC | CASSYSYYGEQYF
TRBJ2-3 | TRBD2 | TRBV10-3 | TGTGCCATCAGTGCACTAGCGGGGGGGCCAAGCACAGATACGCAGTATTTT | CAISALAGGPSTDTQYF
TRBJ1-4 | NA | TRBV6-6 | TGTGCCAGCAGTTCAACGACAGGTGGGGCGGAAAAACTGTTTTTT | CASSSTTGGAEKLFF
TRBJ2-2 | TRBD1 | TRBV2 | TGTGCCAGCAGCAGACAGGGGATCACCGGGGAGCTGTTTTTT | CASSRQGITGELFF
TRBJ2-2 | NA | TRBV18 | TGTGCCAGCTCACCAAGCGGCACCGGGGAGCTGTTTTTT | CASSPSGTGELFF
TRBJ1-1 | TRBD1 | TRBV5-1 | TGCGCCAGCAGCTTGTTGGGACAGCATCATGAAGCTTTCTTT | CASSLLGQHHEAFF
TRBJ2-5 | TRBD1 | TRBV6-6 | TGTGCCAGCAGACCCCCCGGGACAGGTGCTCAAGAGACCCAGTACTTC | CASRPPGTGAQETQYF
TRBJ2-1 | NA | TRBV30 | TGTGCCTGGAGTGACCCCGACAAAGAGCAGTTCTTC | CAWSDPDKEQFF
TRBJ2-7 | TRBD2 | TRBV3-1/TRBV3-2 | TGTGCCAGCAGCCGGGGGGGCTACGAGCAGTACTTC | CASSRGGYEQYF
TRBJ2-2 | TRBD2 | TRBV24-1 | TGTGCCACCAGGCCGGCTGGGATAGCGGGAGCCGGCGGGGAGCTGTTTTTT | CATRPAGIAGAGGELFF
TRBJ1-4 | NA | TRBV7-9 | TGTGCCAGCGGAATACGGGGGGACGAAAAACTGTTTTTT | CASGIRGDEKLFF
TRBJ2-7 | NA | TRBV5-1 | TGCGCCAGCAGCTTGGACGGCCGCCCGTCGCGGGGCGAGCAGTACTTC | CASSLDGRPSRGEQYF